These 20 T cell receptor beta chains were all obtained from the same sample, sequenced in a study of blood T cell repertoires in COVID-19. The protocol was immunoSEQ multiplex PCR, while the TCRdb copy is restricted to in-frame clones and leaves out a portion. The sample contains approximately 180,000 clones, over 60% of which appear only once. Specimen: peripheral blood. Receptors were obtained from a woman in her seventies with acute or convalescent COVID-19.

The J gene is TRBJ1-2, the V gene TRBV7-2; D possibly corresponds to TRBD1 (5 bases). This CDR3 spans 13 amino acids. Trimming cost V 1 base and J 8 bases, with 11 bases left between them. Germline V CDR1 and CDR2: SGHTA, FQGNSA. The DNA of the CDR3 is TGTGCCAGCAGCTTAGGGACAACGGGCGGCTACACCTTC. Translated: CASSLGTTGGYTF.

The chain recombines TRBV18 with TRBJ1-6, with TRBD1 matching over 10 bases. CDR1 and CDR2 from the germline V gene are KGHSH and LQKENI. The ends lost 4 bases at V and 7 bases at J; junction bases unmatched: 7. The CDR3 extends over 16 amino acids. The CDR3 DNA is TGTGCCAGCTCACGAGATTGGGACAGGGGAAATTCACCCCTCCACTTT. Its translation: CASSRDWDRGNSPLHF.

This chain links TRBV3-1 (or the pseudogene TRBV3-2) with TRBJ2-5; D remains unclear. Germline values: CDR1 LGHDT, CDR2 YNNKEL (reference sequence). V lost 1 base, J lost 4 bases, and 10 bases lay in between. The CDR3 consists of 14 residues. The CDR3 DNA reads TGTGCCAGCAGCCAAGGTCTTTCGGGAGAGACCCAGTACTTC. Residues: CASSQGLSGETQYF.

This chain joins TRBV30 and TRBJ2-5; TRBD1 agrees at 11 bases. CDR3 length: 17 amino acids. Germline-derived CDR1 and CDR2 are GTSNPN and SVGIG (reference sequence). The J segment lost 5 bases and the V segment lost 3 bases, leaving 14 bases of the junction unmatched. The CDR3 loop is CAWSRLGTGGPLETQYF. For the CDR3, the DNA is TGTGCCTGGAGCAGGCTTGGGACAGGGGGTCCTTTGGAGACCCAGTACTTC. The full variable domain, rest sourced from reference TRBV30 and TRBJ2-5, is SQTIHQWPATLVQPVGSPLSLECTVEGTSNPNLYWYRQAAGRGLQLLFYSVGIGQISSEVPQNLSASRPQDRQFILSSKKLLLSDSGFYLCAWSRLGTGGPLETQYFGPGTRLLVL.

This chain joins TRBV11-3 and TRBJ2-5, with TRBD1 matching over 8 bases. CDR1 and CDR2 from the germline V gene are SGHNT and YENEEA. The CDR3 is 17 residues long. The ends lost 4 bases at V and 0 bases at J; junction bases unmatched: 10. The CDR3 reads CASSSMTGAKDQETQYF. The DNA for the CDR3 is TGTGCCAGCAGCTCAATGACAGGGGCGAAGGACCAAGAGACCCAGTACTTC. Full variable domain (remainder filled in from reference TRBV11-3 and TRBJ2-5): EAGVVQSPRYKIIEKKQPVAFWCNPISGHNTLYWYLQNLGQGPELLIRYENEEAVDDSQLPKDRFSAERLKGVDSTLKIQPAELGDSAVYLCASSSMTGAKDQETQYFGPGTRLLVL.

This sequence joins TRBV3-1 (or the pseudogene TRBV3-2) and TRBJ2-5; TRBD2 agrees at 8 bases. Germline V gives CDR1 LGHDT, CDR2 YNNKEL (reference sequence). V lost 8 bases to trimming and J lost 4 bases; unmatched junction nucleotides: 9. The length of the CDR3 is 14 residues. This chain's CDR3 is CASFRAGDRETQYF. CDR3 coding DNA: TGTGCCAGCTTCCGAGCGGGAGATCGAGAGACCCAGTACTTC.

The chain uses TRBV6-5 and TRBJ2-3; 8 nucleotides agree with TRBD1. Germline CDR1 MNHEY, CDR2 SVGAGI. This CDR3 has 14 amino acids. V lost 4 bases and J lost 2; bases outside the gene matches: 2. As DNA, the CDR3 is TGTGCCAGCAGTTCGACAGGGGCCACAGATACGCAGTATTTT. It specifies CASSSTGATDTQYF.

In its sample, this clone was seen many times. The V call is TRBV24-1, the J call TRBJ2-5; the match to TRBD1 covers 8 bases. Trimming took 7 bases from V and 1 from J; bases not matched to a gene: 4. In germline, CDR1 is KGHDR, CDR2 SFDVKD. CDR3 length: 14 residues. CDR3 amino acids: CATRRDRSQETQYF. CDR3 in DNA: TGTGCCACCAGGAGGGACAGGAGCCAAGAGACCCAGTACTTC.

The chain joins TRBV30 to TRBJ2-7; perhaps TRBD2 as D (5 bases). The CDR3 is made up of 12 amino acids. The germline gives CDR1 GTSNPN, CDR2 SVGIG (reference sequence). Trimming shortened V by 2 bases and J by 5 bases, and 10 bases separated the two germline ends. CDR3 region: CAWSLAGHEQYF. The DNA of the CDR3 is TGTGCCTGGAGTCTCGCGGGTCACGAGCAGTACTTC. The full variable domain, its missing parts supplied by reference TRBV30 and TRBJ2-7, is SQTIHQWPATLVQPVGSPLSLECTVEGTSNPNLYWYRQAAGRGLQLLFYSVGIGQISSEVPQNLSASRPQDRQFILSSKKLLLSDSGFYLCAWSLAGHEQYFGPGTRLTVT.

The chain has TRBV14 and TRBJ1-2; maybe TRBD1 (6 bases). With 1 base removed from V and 3 bases from J, the gap between germline ends came to 12 bases. The CDR3 runs 15 residues. The germline gives CDR1 SGHDN, CDR2 FVKESK. CDR3 in amino acids: CASSQGTGWHYGYTF. Written as DNA, the CDR3 is TGTGCCAGCAGCCAAGGTACAGGGTGGCACTATGGCTACACCTTC.

The chain recombines TRBV2 with TRBJ2-7; TRBD1 matches at 7 bases. Germline trimming cut 2 bases from V and 6 bases from J; bases unmatched to any gene: 10. CDR3 size: 15 residues. The germline CDR1 and CDR2 sequences are SNHLY and FYNNEI. The CDR3 loop reads CASSERGQGFSEQYF. The DNA for the CDR3 is TGTGCCAGCAGTGAAAGGGGGCAGGGTTTCAGCGAGCAGTACTTC.

This clone appeared many times. The V call is TRBV19, the J call TRBJ1-5, with TRBD1 identical over 8 bases. This CDR3 comprises 20 residues. Germline-derived CDR1 and CDR2 are LNHDA and SQIVND (reference sequence). V gave up 3 bases and J gave up 1 base; unmatched junction bases: 17. CDR3 in DNA: TGTGCCAGTAGTATGGTTCGAGCCAGGGGGCTCCTTAAGAGCAATCAGCCCCAGCATTTT. Amino acid sequence: CASSMVRARGLLKSNQPQHF.

The chain joins TRBV5-1 to TRBJ2-7; possible D gene TRBD2, 6 bases. CDR3 length: 15 residues. Trimming shortened V by 1 base and J by 5 bases, and 16 bases separated the two germline ends. CDR1 and CDR2 from the germline V gene are SGHRS and YFSETQ. CDR3 sequence (DNA): TGCGCCAGCAGCTTGAATAGCGGTCCCCTGGACGAGCAGTACTTC. Translated: CASSLNSGPLDEQYF.

J is TRBJ1-5 and V is TRBV19; 7 bases line up with TRBD1. This CDR3 comprises 15 residues. Looked up from germline, CDR1 is LNHDA and CDR2 is SQIVND (reference sequence). The V and J ends lost 3 bases and 2 bases, in that order; junction bases with no gene match: 4. Written as DNA, the CDR3 is TGTGCCAGTAGTATTGGACAGGTGGGCAATCAGCCCCAGCATTTT. Its protein product is CASSIGQVGNQPQHF.

The J gene is TRBJ2-7, the V gene TRBV9, with D perhaps matching TRBD2 (6 bases). The CDR3 spans 15 residues. The V gene lost 0 bases and the J gene lost 2 bases, with 12 bases spanning the gap. CDR1 is SGDLS and CDR2 is YYNGEE in the germline V gene. In DNA, the CDR3 is TGTGCCAGCAGCGTAGGAGCGGGCGGACCCTACGAGCAGTACTTC. Translating gives CASSVGAGGPYEQYF.

Points on this clone: Other DNA sequences in the same sample also yield this CDR3. V gene TRBV18 combines with J gene TRBJ2-1; D possibly corresponds to TRBD2 (5 bases). Trimming removed 3 bases from V and 0 bases from J, with 9 bases in between. Germline CDR1 is KGHSH and CDR2 is LQKENI. The CDR3 sequence is 15 residues long. The CDR3, as DNA: TGTGCCAGCTCACCGACCGGAGGCTCCTACAATGAGCAGTTCTTC. It codes for CASSPTGGSYNEQFF.

Written as DNA, the CDR3 is TGCGCCAGCAGCTTGGGCGGAGGGCCCTACGAGCAGTACTTC. It encodes CASSLGGGPYEQYF. The chain joins TRBV5-1 to TRBJ2-7, with D tentatively TRBD2 (6 bases). The germline V gene encodes CDR1 SGHRS and CDR2 YFSETQ. The length of the CDR3 is 14 residues. V was cut by 0 bases and J by 2 bases, with 9 bases left in between.

CDR3 nucleotides: TGCGCCAGCAGCCCTTCGAGCGGGGGGGAGACCCAGTACTTC. It yields the protein CASSPSSGGETQYF. This rearrangement joins TRBV5-1 to TRBJ2-5; TRBD2 aligns across 9 bases. The CDR3 sequence is 14 residues long. CDR1 and CDR2 (germline): SGHRS, YFSETQ. V lost 4 bases, J lost 5 bases, and 6 bases stayed unmatched.

The V gene is TRBV2, the J gene TRBJ2-1, with 11 bases lining up with TRBD2. In germline, CDR1 is SNHLY, CDR2 FYNNEI. With 3 bases clipped from V and 3 bases from J, the junction kept 4 bases outside the gene matches. The CDR3 runs 16 residues. The CDR3 sequence: CASSDLAGGLYNEQFF. The CDR3 DNA is TGTGCCAGCAGTGATCTAGCGGGAGGCCTCTACAATGAGCAGTTCTTC.

The rearrangement links TRBV3-1 (or the pseudogene TRBV3-2) to TRBJ2-1; a weak D match, TRBD2 (5 bases). The V end was cut by 5 bases, the J end by 2 bases, with 25 bases between. The CDR3 is 19 residues long. Germline V gene data show CDR1 as LGHDT and CDR2 as YNNKEL (reference sequence). The CDR3 nucleotides read TGTGCCAGCAGCTCCAATTCACCCGGTCTACTAGATCCCTACAATGAGCAGTTCTTC. This encodes CASSSNSPGLLDPYNEQFF.